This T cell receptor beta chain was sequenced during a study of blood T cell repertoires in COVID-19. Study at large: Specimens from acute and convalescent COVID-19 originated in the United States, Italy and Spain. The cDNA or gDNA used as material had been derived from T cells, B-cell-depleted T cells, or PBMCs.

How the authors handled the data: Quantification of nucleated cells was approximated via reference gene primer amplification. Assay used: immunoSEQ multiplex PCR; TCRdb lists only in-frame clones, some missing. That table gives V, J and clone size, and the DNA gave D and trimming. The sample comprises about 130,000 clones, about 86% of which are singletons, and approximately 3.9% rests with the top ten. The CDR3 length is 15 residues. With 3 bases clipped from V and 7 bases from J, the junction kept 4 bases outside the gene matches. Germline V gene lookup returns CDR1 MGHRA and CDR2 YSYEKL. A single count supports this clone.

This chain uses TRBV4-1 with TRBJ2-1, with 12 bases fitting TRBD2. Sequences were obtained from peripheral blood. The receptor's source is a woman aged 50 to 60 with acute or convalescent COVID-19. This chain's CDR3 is CASSHRLAGANEQFF. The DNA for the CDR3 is TGCGCCAGCAGCCACCGACTAGCGGGAGCTAATGAGCAGTTCTTC.